This T cell receptor (beta chain) was captured in a study of T cell repertoires in cytomegalovirus infection. Trimming stripped 3 bases from V and 0 bases from J, with 11 bases between. CDR1 is SEHNR and CDR2 is FQNEAQ in the germline V gene (reference sequence). The CDR3 is 15 amino acids. On this clonotype itself: Its antigen is not identified.

A single record per CDR3 protein comes from TCRdb applying MiXCR to the reads. The repertoire holds 250,000 to 300,000 distinct CDR3 sequences, with around 20% as singletons. This sequence originates from a human donor in good health (CMV status not recorded). Some clones in this sample may be carry-over from other donors' samples. This rearrangement joins TRBV7-9 to TRBJ1-2, with D uncertain. The specimen was cultured PBMCs, collected from culture after CMV antigen stimulation. The CDR3 nucleotides read TGTGCCAGCAGCTTCGGTCTTGCAACTAACTATGGCTACACCTTC. Translation: CASSFGLATNYGYTF.